This passage covers 25 T cell receptor beta chains from one sample sequenced in a study of identical twins listed by TCRdb under 2016. Library construction relied on 5' RACE. TCRdb lists the instrument as Illumina HiSeq 2000. Using fastp trimming at Q25 and MiXCR clonotype assembly, TCRdb reanalyzed the public sequencing data and kept in-frame beta chains. Each CDR3 protein appears once, grouped with its most common genes and DNA. For this sample the table gives approximately 190,000 distinct CDR3 sequences, of which 15% to 20% were detected only once. The top ten constitute 40% of the sample. This same sample was also taken into another study, of T cells expressing NK-cell markers.

Input material: CD8+ T cells sorted from blood. The receptors were sampled from a young woman in good health.

This clonotype was seen only a few times. CDR3 amino acids: CSIIGRDSYEQYF. The CDR3 bases are TGCAGTATTATCGGGAGGGACTCCTACGAGCAGTACTTC. The chain joins TRBV20-1 to TRBJ2-7, with 8 bases identical to TRBD2. Trimming removed 8 bases from V and 0 bases from J; junction bases left unmatched: 6. Germline-derived CDR1 and CDR2 are DFQATT and SNEGSKA (reference sequence). CDR3 length equals 13 residues.

This clonotype turned up a few times. J is TRBJ1-2 and V is TRBV6-1; 9 bases line up with TRBD1. The germline V gene has CDR1 MNHNS and CDR2 SASEGT. Trimming removed 4 bases from V and 6 bases from J; junction bases left unmatched: 3. The CDR3 contains 13 residues. CDR3 DNA: TGTGCCAGCAGTGGGGGGACAGGGAATGGCTACACCTTC. Translation: CASSGGTGNGYTF.

The table lists this clonotype with a few counts. The chain has TRBV7-2 and TRBJ2-7; 8 positions match TRBD2. Germline V gene data show CDR1 as SGHTA and CDR2 as FQGNSA. The trim removed 6 bases at V and 0 bases at J, leaving 7 bases unmatched. The CDR3 is made up of 15 amino acids. CDR3 region: CASSFVSGDSYEQYF. The CDR3 DNA is TGTGCCAGCAGTTTCGTTAGCGGGGACTCCTACGAGCAGTACTTC.

This rearrangement joins TRBV12-3 or TRBV12-4 to TRBJ1-2, with D perhaps TRBD1 (6 bases). This CDR3 is 12 amino acids long. Between the trimmed V and J ends, which lost 6 bases and 8 bases, there was a span of 13 bases. CDR3 bases: TGTGCCAGCAGACCGCAGGGGACCGGCTACACCTTC. It encodes CASRPQGTGYTF.

This clonotype showed up many times. The gene calls are TRBV5-6 and TRBJ1-1; the match to TRBD1 covers 8 bases. Trimming took 5 bases from V and 1 from J; bases not matched to a gene: 4. CDR1 and CDR2 from the germline V gene are SGHDT and YYEEEE. This CDR3 has 14 residues. CDR3 coding DNA: TGTGCCAGCAGTTTCGGGACAGGGAACACTGAAGCTTTCTTT. It encodes CASSFGTGNTEAFF.

V is TRBV6-1 and J is TRBJ2-4; possibly TRBD2 for D (7 bases). V lost 6 bases to trimming and J lost 2 bases, with 14 bases between them. The CDR3 sequence is 15 residues long. Germline CDR1 and CDR2: MNHNS and SASEGT. CDR3 DNA sequence: TGTGCCAGCAGCATTACCGGGGGGCCCAAAAACATTCAGTACTTC. It encodes CASSITGGPKNIQYF.

This clonotype was seen repeatedly, ten times or more. The chain employs TRBV9 and TRBJ2-3; D is ambiguous. The V and J ends lost 0 bases and 0 bases respectively, with 8 bases between them. This CDR3 has 15 amino acids. Germline assignment: CDR1 SGDLS and CDR2 YYNGEE. CDR3 region: CASSVAAGSTDTQYF. CDR3 sequence (DNA): TGTGCCAGCAGCGTAGCTGCCGGGAGCACAGATACGCAGTATTTT.

This chain uses TRBV6-5 with TRBJ2-5; D unresolved. Germline-derived CDR1 and CDR2 are MNHEY and SVGAGI. The CDR3 is 15 residues long. Trimming took off 2 bases at V and 4 bases at J, with 14 bases between the two ends. CDR3 bases: TGTGCCAGCAGTTACGTGGGTGGGTCGTTAGAGACCCAGTACTTC. Its translation is CASSYVGGSLETQYF.

This clonotype has only a few counts. The rearrangement uses TRBV11-2 and TRBJ2-1; D not resolved. CDR1 SGHAT and CDR2 FQNNGV come from the germline V gene. The CDR3 runs 13 residues. V gave up 2 bases and J gave up 9 bases, with 11 bases separating them. The CDR3 here is CASSLPPPGEQFF. The CDR3 DNA follows: TGTGCCAGCAGCTTACCACCCCCGGGTGAGCAGTTCTTC.

The V gene is TRBV5-4, the J gene TRBJ1-1; D is possibly TRBD1 (6 bases). In germline, CDR1 is SGHNT, CDR2 YYREEE (reference sequence). The length of the CDR3 is 15 residues. Deletions cut 0 bases from V and 5 bases from J, with 14 bases between. CDR3 protein: CASSLEGQGFTEAFF. The DNA of the CDR3 is TGTGCCAGCAGCTTGGAGGGGCAGGGGTTTACTGAAGCTTTCTTT. The full variable domain, in which reference TRBV5-4 and TRBJ1-1 provide the parts outside the CDR3, is ETGVTQSPTHLIKTRGQQVTLRCSSQSGHNTVSWYQQALGQGPQFIFQYYREEENGRGNFPPRFSGLQFPNYSSELNVNALELDDSALYLCASSLEGQGFTEAFFGQGTRLTVV.

This clonotype was recorded at least ten times. The chain recombines TRBV6-2 or TRBV6-3 with TRBJ2-7; a weak D match, TRBD2 (5 bases). The CDR3 contains 16 residues. V was clipped by 2 bases and J by 2 bases, with 16 bases between them. Germline V gene sequence: CDR1 MNHEY, CDR2 SVGEGT. DNA of the CDR3: TGTGCCAGCAGTTACGGTGGGCCAGACGGGGCCTACGAGCAGTACTTC. Its translation is CASSYGGPDGAYEQYF.

V usage is TRBV6-1 and J usage is TRBJ2-1; D is ambiguous. In germline, CDR1 is MNHNS, CDR2 SASEGT. V lost 7 bases to trimming and J lost 8 bases, with 9 bases between them. CDR3 size: 11 residues. The CDR3 region has the DNA TGTGCCAGCACATCCCCCCATGAGCAGTTCTTC. It specifies CASTSPHEQFF.

This clonotype was seen only a few times. V usage is TRBV29-1 and J usage is TRBJ1-6; TRBD1 aligns across 11 bases. Germline values: CDR1 SQVTM, CDR2 ANQGSEA. This CDR3 has 13 amino acids. The J segment lost 9 bases and the V segment lost 6 bases, leaving 4 bases of the junction unmatched. The CDR3 here is CSVGQGAFSPLHF. The CDR3 DNA sequence: TGCAGCGTAGGACAGGGGGCTTTTTCACCCCTCCACTTT.

The chain uses TRBV12-3 or TRBV12-4 and TRBJ2-7, with 12 positions matching TRBD2. The CDR3 loop spans 16 amino acids. The trim removed 6 bases at V and 5 bases at J, leaving 11 bases unmatched. CDR3 protein: CASSLLAGGPGDEQYF. The CDR3 DNA reads as TGTGCCAGCAGCCTCCTAGCGGGAGGGCCTGGGGACGAGCAGTACTTC.

This clonotype was seen a handful of times. The rearrangement links TRBV4-1 to TRBJ2-2, with D maybe TRBD2 (5 bases). CDR3 length: 16 residues. V lost 0 bases and J 7 bases, leaving 15 bases between the germline ends. Germline V gene data show CDR1 as MGHRA and CDR2 as YSYEKL. The CDR3 is CASSQETAERGGELFF. CDR3 bases: TGCGCCAGCAGCCAAGAGACGGCGGAACGGGGCGGGGAGCTGTTTTTT.

This chain uses TRBV4-3 with TRBJ2-7; maybe TRBD1 (6 bases). Germline V gene data show CDR1 as LGHNA and CDR2 as YSLEER. The V and J ends lost 5 bases and 3 bases respectively, with 11 bases between them. This CDR3 contains 13 residues. In nucleotides, the CDR3 is TGCGCCAGCAGCGGGACACTCAGCTACGAGCAGTACTTC. It yields the protein CASSGTLSYEQYF.

This chain uses TRBV3-1 with TRBJ2-5; 8 bases agree with TRBD2. The trim removed 1 base at V and 3 bases at J, leaving 10 bases unmatched. CDR1 and CDR2 from the germline V gene are LGHDT and YNNKEL (reference sequence). The CDR3 runs to 17 residues. The CDR3 DNA reads as TGTGCCAGCAGCCAAGTCTTGACGGGGGGGCAAGAAGAGACCCAGTACTTC. Translation gives CASSQVLTGGQEETQYF.

This clonotype occurred a few times. The rearrangement joins TRBV7-6 to TRBJ2-1; D is unresolved. Per germline, CDR1 SGHVS and CDR2 FNYEAQ. Between the trimmed V and J ends, which lost 2 bases and 1 base, there was a span of 15 bases. This CDR3 region has 17 residues. The CDR3 region has the DNA TGTGCCAGCAGCTTAACCCCGGGTGGGGTTTCCTACAATGAGCAGTTCTTC. Translating gives CASSLTPGGVSYNEQFF.

The chain recombines TRBV12-3 or TRBV12-4 with TRBJ2-3; 11 bases are shared with TRBD2. The CDR3 is made up of 15 amino acids. Losses at the gene ends were 8 bases for V and 4 bases for J; bases not matched to a gene: 8. CDR3 sequence: CASPPGLAVPDTQYF. The CDR3 bases are TGTGCCAGCCCCCCGGGACTAGCGGTCCCAGATACGCAGTATTTT.

This clonotype was detected a few times. This chain connects TRBV12-3 or TRBV12-4 to TRBJ2-1; 10 nucleotides agree with TRBD2. The J segment lost 4 bases and the V segment lost 8 bases, leaving 11 bases of the junction unmatched. The CDR3 spans 16 residues. CDR3 sequence: CASGVLAGGPYNEQFF. The CDR3, as DNA: TGTGCCAGCGGGGTGTTAGCGGGAGGCCCTTACAATGAGCAGTTCTTC.

This clonotype has just a few counts. The genes are TRBV5-1 and TRBJ2-1; the D gene is possibly TRBD2 (5 bases). CDR3 size: 17 residues. The germline V gene encodes CDR1 SGHRS and CDR2 YFSETQ. V was clipped by 0 bases and J by 2 bases, with 15 bases between them. CDR3 residues: CASSLGGRVGAYNEQFF. As DNA, the CDR3 is TGCGCCAGCAGCTTGGGAGGGAGAGTGGGAGCCTACAATGAGCAGTTCTTC.

The chain uses TRBV9 and TRBJ2-3; D gene ambiguous. V lost 2 bases, J lost 4 bases, and 5 bases lay in between. The CDR3 runs to 12 residues. CDR1 and CDR2 from the germline V gene are SGDLS and YYNGEE. CDR3 amino acids: CASSVNSDTQYF. The CDR3 DNA is TGTGCCAGCAGCGTTAACTCAGATACGCAGTATTTT.

The table lists this clonotype with many counts. The chain employs TRBV6-6 and TRBJ2-1, with D tentatively TRBD1 or TRBD2 (6 bases each). The V gene's germline CDR1 is MNHNY and CDR2 SVGAGI (reference sequence). V was clipped by 8 bases and J by 7 bases, with 12 bases between them. The CDR3 has 12 amino acids. CDR3 sequence: CASGGLLNEQFF. The CDR3 coding sequence is TGTGCCAGCGGGGGGCTACTGAATGAGCAGTTCTTC.

This clonotype was found a few times. The chain joins TRBV4-2 to TRBJ2-1; D is unclear. V lost 1 base and J 8 bases, leaving 15 bases between the germline ends. The germline gives CDR1 LGHNA, CDR2 YNFKEQ. The CDR3 has 15 residues. In DNA, the CDR3 is TGTGCCAGCAGCCAAGCCCCGACTCGCCCCCATGAGCAGTTCTTC. Its protein product is CASSQAPTRPHEQFF.

This clonotype was detected many times. V usage is TRBV20-1 and J usage is TRBJ1-3, with D unclear. V was shortened by 1 base and J by 0 bases, with 4 bases between the two germline ends. Germline values: CDR1 DFQATT, CDR2 SNEGSKA (reference sequence). This CDR3 is built from 13 residues. CDR3 amino acids: CSARGLSGNTIYF. The CDR3 DNA follows: TGCAGTGCTAGAGGGCTCTCTGGAAACACCATATATTTT.